This T cell receptor beta chain originates from a study of cytomegalovirus exposure and HLA in healthy donors. Study observations and caveats: TCR beta chains numbering more than 150 were designated cytomegalovirus-associated.

The V and J ends lost 0 bases and 4 bases, in that order; junction bases with no gene match: 8. CDR3 length equals 16 residues. Germline lookup yields CDR1 ENHRY and CDR2 SYGVKD. Unrecorded immune exposures were likely, despite nominal health at sampling. Amplification used 60 Vbeta primers and 13 Jbeta primers. Data came from immunoSEQ multiplex PCR; TCRdb stores just in-frame clones and leaves some out. The sample records some 120,000 clones, over 75% being singletons. In regard to this clone: Its specificity is unknown.

The chain is built from TRBV10-3 and TRBJ1-1; 7 bases match TRBD1. Sequencing was done on a sample of PBMCs. This TCR was sampled from a man aged 40-49 years in good health and CMV-seropositive. CDR3 bases: TGTGCCATCAGTGAGTCGGGACAGCGGAGCGGCACTGAAGCTTTCTTT. Its protein is CAISESGQRSGTEAFF.